This TCR beta chain was recorded in a study of technical replicates of blood from several donors. The V end was cut by 7 bases, the J end by 2 bases, with 15 bases between. The CDR3 runs 14 residues. In germline, CDR1 is ENHRY, CDR2 SYGVKD. The method was immunoSEQ multiplex PCR; TCRdb's version includes in-frame clones alone and lacks a portion of them. The sample gives tens of thousands of clones, approximately 95% of which show up once; under 3% is in the top ten. V and J are TRBV10-3 and TRBJ2-7; D possibly corresponds to TRBD1 (7 bases). The clonotype originates from a human donor in good health. Some clones in this sample may be carry-over from other donors' samples. The sample consisted of PBMCs. CDR3 DNA: TGTGCCATCACCCAGGGCAGGGGGGCCTACGAGCAGTACTTC. It translates to CAITQGRGAYEQYF.